This T cell receptor beta chain came from a study of cytotoxic CD8 clonotypes in ibrutinib-treated CLL. Study background: Productive templates per sample averaged approximately 240,000; productive rearrangements, 94,082.

This CDR3 has 15 residues. Per the germline V gene, CDR1 is MNHNY and CDR2 is SVGAGI (reference sequence). V was pared by 7 bases and J by 5 bases, with 12 bases of the junction left unmatched. TCRdb's copy holds only in-frame clones and misses some; the assay was immunoSEQ multiplex PCR. The sample records around 97,000 clones, approximately 80% being singletons. The sequence was collected from a human donor with chronic lymphocytic leukemia. The sample consisted of PBMCs, taken after 12 months of ibrutinib treatment. This chain connects TRBV6-6 to TRBJ2-7, with 9 bases fitting TRBD1. DNA of the CDR3: TGTGCCAGCAACCGGGGACAGGGAATTTCTAACGAGCAGTACTTC. It translates to CASNRGQGISNEQYF.